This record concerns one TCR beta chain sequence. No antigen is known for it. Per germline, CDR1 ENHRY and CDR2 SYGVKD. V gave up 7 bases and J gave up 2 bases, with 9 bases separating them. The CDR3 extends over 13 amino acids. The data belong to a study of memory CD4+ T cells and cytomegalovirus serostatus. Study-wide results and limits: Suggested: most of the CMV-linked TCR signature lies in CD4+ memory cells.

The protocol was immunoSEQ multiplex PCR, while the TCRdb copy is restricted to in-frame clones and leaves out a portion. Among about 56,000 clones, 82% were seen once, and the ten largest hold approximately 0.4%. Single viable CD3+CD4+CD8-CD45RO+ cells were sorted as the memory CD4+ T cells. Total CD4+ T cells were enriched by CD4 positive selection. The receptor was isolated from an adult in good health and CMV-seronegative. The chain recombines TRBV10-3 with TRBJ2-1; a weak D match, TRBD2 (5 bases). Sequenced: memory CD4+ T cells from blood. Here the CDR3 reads CAITAEAYNEQFF. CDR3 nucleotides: TGTGCCATCACGGCGGAGGCCTACAATGAGCAGTTCTTC.